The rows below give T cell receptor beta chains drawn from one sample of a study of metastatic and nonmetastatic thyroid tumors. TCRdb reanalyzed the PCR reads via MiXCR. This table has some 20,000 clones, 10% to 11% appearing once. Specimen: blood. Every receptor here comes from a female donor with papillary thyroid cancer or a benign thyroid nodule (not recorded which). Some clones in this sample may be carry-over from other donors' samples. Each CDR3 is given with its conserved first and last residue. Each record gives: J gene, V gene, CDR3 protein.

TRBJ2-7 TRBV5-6 CASSSPGTGPGQYF
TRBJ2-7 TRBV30 CAWSVAGGSYEQYF
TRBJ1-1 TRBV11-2 CASSTLPGNTEAFF
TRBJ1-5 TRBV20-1 CSARGHARDNQPQHF
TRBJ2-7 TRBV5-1 CARESGARDRGRKTYEQYF
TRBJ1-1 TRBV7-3 CASSLSLNTEAFF
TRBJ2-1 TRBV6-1 CASLSPGGSRSYNEQFF
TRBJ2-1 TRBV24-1 CATSDSFGSSYNEQFF
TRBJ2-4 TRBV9 CASSVEASGSIIQYF
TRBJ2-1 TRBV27 CASSRPAQVLGEPLF
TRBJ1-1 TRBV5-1 CASSPMTGPPAAFF